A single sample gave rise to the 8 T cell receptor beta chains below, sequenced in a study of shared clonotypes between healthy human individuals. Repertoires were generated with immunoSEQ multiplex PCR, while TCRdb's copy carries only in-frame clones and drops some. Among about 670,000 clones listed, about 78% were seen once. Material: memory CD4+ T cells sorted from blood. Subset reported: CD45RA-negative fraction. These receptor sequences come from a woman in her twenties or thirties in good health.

The CDR3 nucleotides read TGTGCCTCCGGGACGTATACCTACGAGCAGTACTTC. Residues: CASGTYTYEQYF. This chain uses TRBV28 with TRBJ2-7; tentatively, D is TRBD1 or TRBD2 (5 bases each). The CDR3 totals 12 residues. Germline values: CDR1 MDHEN, CDR2 SYDVKM. V was trimmed by 11 bases and J by 2 bases, leaving 13 bases between them. Filled out from reference TRBV28 and TRBJ2-7, the complete variable domain reads DVKVTQSSRYLVKRTGEKVFLECVQDMDHENMFWYRQDPGLGLRLIYFSYDVKMKEKGDIPEGYSVSREKKERFSLILESASTNQTSMYLCASGTYTYEQYFGPGTRLTVT.

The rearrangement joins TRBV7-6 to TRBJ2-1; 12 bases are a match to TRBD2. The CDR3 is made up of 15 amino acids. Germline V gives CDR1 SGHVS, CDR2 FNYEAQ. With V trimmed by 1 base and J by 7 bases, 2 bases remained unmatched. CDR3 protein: CASSLETSGRNEQFF. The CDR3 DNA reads TGTGCCAGCAGCTTAGAGACTAGCGGGAGAAATGAGCAGTTCTTC.

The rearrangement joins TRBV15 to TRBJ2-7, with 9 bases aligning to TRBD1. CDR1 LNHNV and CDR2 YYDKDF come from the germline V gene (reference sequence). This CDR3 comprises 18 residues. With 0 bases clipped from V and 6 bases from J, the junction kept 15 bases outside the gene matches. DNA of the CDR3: TGTGCCACCAGCAGAGATCAAGGTACAGGGGGCGCGGGATCCGAGCAGTACTTC. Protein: CATSRDQGTGGAGSEQYF.

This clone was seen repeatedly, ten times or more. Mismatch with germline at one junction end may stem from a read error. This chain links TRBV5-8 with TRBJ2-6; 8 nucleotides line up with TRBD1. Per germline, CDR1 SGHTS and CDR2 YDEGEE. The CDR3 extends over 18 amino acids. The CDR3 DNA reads TGTGCCAGCACCTTGGGTACAGGGGGAAGTTCTGGGGCCAACGTCCTGACTTTC. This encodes CASTLGTGGSSGANVLTF.

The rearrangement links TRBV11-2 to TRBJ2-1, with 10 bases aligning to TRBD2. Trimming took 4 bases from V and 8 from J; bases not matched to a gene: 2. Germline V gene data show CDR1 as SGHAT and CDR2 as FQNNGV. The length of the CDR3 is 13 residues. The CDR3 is CASSSLAGHEQFF. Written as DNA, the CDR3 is TGTGCCAGCAGCTCACTAGCGGGACATGAGCAGTTCTTC.

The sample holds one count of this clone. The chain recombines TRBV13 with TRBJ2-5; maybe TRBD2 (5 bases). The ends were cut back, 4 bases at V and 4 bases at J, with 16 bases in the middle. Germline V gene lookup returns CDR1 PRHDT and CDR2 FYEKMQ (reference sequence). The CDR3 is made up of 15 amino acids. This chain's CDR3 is CASSSRNAGLETQYF. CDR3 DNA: TGTGCCAGCAGCTCACGTAACGCGGGTCTAGAGACCCAGTACTTC.

CDR3 nucleotide sequence: TGCGCCAGCAGCGGGACTCTCGAGACCCAGTACTTC. It translates to CASSGTLETQYF. V is TRBV4-1 and J is TRBJ2-5; possibly TRBD2 for D (6 bases). V was shortened by 5 bases and J by 5 bases, with 9 bases between the two germline ends. This CDR3 region has 12 residues. CDR1 is MGHRA and CDR2 is YSYEKL in the germline V gene.

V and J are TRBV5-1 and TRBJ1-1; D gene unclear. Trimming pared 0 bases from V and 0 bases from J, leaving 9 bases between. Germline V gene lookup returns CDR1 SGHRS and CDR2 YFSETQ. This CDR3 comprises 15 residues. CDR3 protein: CASSLETGLNTEAFF. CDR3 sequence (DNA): TGCGCCAGCAGCTTGGAAACGGGATTGAACACTGAAGCTTTCTTT.